Below, one TCR beta chain is given with its context. The antigen remains undetermined. The data belong to a study of human T cells and chemical hapten exposure. The time point here: pre-sensitization, week 0. The sample's treatment: therapeutic diphenylcyclopropenone sensitization with weekly scalp DPC. Donation of samples came from alopecia patients who were 18 to 70 years old and suitable for DPC. In the source study's methods: With a range of 23,224 to 690,600, the median per sample was about 92,000 TCRs. TCRdb re-derived calls from the RACE reads in MiXCR, one entry per CDR3 protein. V and J calls and clone size were set by TCRdb, not the authors. The top ten clones hold just under 3% of a sample with some 200,000 distinct CDR3 sequences, nearly 30% of them seen once. J gave up 2 bases and V 4 bases, and 2 bases lay outside the gene matches. Germline V gene data show CDR1 as MNHNY and CDR2 as SVGAGI (reference sequence). There are 15 residues in the CDR3.

Study results and caveats: Every donor had alopecia, and their immune response may therefore differ from healthy people's. Patch test scores rose with PT1 expanded TCR counts, a positive correlation.

This sequence joins TRBV6-6 and TRBJ2-3; 11 bases are a match to TRBD2. The source of this sequence is a woman under 40 with alopecia areata. Some clones in this sample may be carry-over from other donors' samples. The sequencing here drew on whole blood, taken in connection with sensitization to the hapten diphenylcyclopropenone (DPC). The CDR3 DNA reads TGTGCCAGCAGTTCGACTAGCGGGGCCACAGATACGCAGTATTTT. Protein product: CASSSTSGATDTQYF.